Listed here are 3 T cell receptor beta chains from one sample, sequenced in a study of beta chain features in type 1 diabetes. Expressed TCRB transcripts were sequenced after all isolated RNA was converted to cDNA. Sequencing used immunoSEQ multiplex PCR; TCRdb keeps in-frame clones, though not all of them. The table lists some 900,000 clones, roughly 16% of them singletons, with about 0.02% in the top ten. Sequenced material: naive CD4+ T cells from blood. The receptors here all came from a woman aged 18-29 years in good health.

In its sample, this clone was seen a few times. V gene TRBV7-4 combines with J gene TRBJ2-7; 10 nucleotides align to TRBD1. Looked up from germline, CDR1 is SGHVT and CDR2 is SQSDAQ. The CDR3 has 15 residues. V lost 0 bases and J lost 5; bases outside the gene matches: 4. CDR3 DNA: TGTGCCAGCAGCTTAGCCCTGGACAGGGGGGACGAGCAGTACTTC. Its protein is CASSLALDRGDEQYF.

This chain uses TRBV5-1 with TRBJ2-1; no definite D call. Germline V gene sequence: CDR1 SGHRS, CDR2 YFSETQ. V shed 4 bases and J shed 7 bases, with 12 bases lying between them. CDR3 length equals 13 residues. CDR3 DNA sequence: TGCGCCAGCAGCATATTGCGTAGAAATGAGCAGTTCTTC. Translation: CASSILRRNEQFF.

V is TRBV6-1 and J is TRBJ2-6; D unclear. Trimming stripped 6 bases from V and 0 bases from J, with 9 bases between. Germline-derived CDR1 and CDR2 are MNHNS and SASEGT. The CDR3 contains 15 residues. CDR3: CASSDIPSGANVLTF. The CDR3 DNA reads as TGTGCCAGCAGCGACATTCCCTCTGGGGCCAACGTCCTGACTTTC.